These 20 T cell receptor beta chains came from one sample sequenced in a study of CD8 T cells in ankylosing spondylitis. TCRdb analysed the 5' RACE reads with MiXCR anew, one entry per CDR3 protein. The data hold roughly 160,000 distinct CDR3 sequences, with about 9.9% observed a single time. The source material was blood, either unsorted or a sorted T cell fraction (not recorded which). The receptors stem from a male donor with ankylosing spondylitis or in good health (not recorded which).

This clonotype was seen at least ten times. The chain carries TRBV4-3 and TRBJ1-6; D uncertain. The CDR3 contains 14 residues. The V end was cut by 0 bases, the J end by 9 bases, with 9 bases between. Germline-derived CDR1 and CDR2 are LGHNA and YSLEER. The CDR3 nucleotides read TGCGCCAGCAGCCAAGATGAGGAGTCTTCACCCCTCCACTTT. Translation gives CASSQDEESSPLHF.

Many counts were recorded for this clonotype. This sequence joins TRBV5-1 and TRBJ1-1; unclear D gene. Per germline, CDR1 SGHRS and CDR2 YFSETQ. V lost 2 bases and J lost 4, with 18 bases in between. The CDR3 contains 16 residues. The DNA for the CDR3 is TGCGCCAGCAGCTTTGCCTCGTACGAGTGGGGCACTGAAGCTTTCTTT. Translating gives CASSFASYEWGTEAFF.

In this sample, this clonotype turned up many times. In DNA form, the CDR3 reads TGCGCCAGCAGCTTGGCCGGACCGCGATTCACAGATACGCAGTATTTT. Amino acids: CASSLAGPRFTDTQYF. The chain carries TRBV5-1 and TRBJ2-3; no clear D. V lost 0 bases and J 2 bases, leaving 13 bases between the germline ends. The length of the CDR3 is 16 residues. CDR1 and CDR2 from the germline V gene are SGHRS and YFSETQ.

In this sample, this clonotype turned up many times. The V and J genes are TRBV28 and TRBJ1-1; no clear D. The CDR3 extends over 14 amino acids. Germline lookup yields CDR1 MDHEN and CDR2 SYDVKM. The V gene lost 2 bases and the J gene lost 5 bases, with 12 bases spanning the gap. CDR3 coding DNA: TGTGCCAGCAGTTTAGGAACCCTAGGGACTGAAGCTTTCTTT. Translated, it gives CASSLGTLGTEAFF.

The chain uses TRBV5-1 and TRBJ2-7, with 7 nucleotides matching TRBD1. Germline CDR1 reads SGHRS; CDR2 reads YFSETQ. The CDR3 has 16 amino acids. The V gene end was trimmed by 3 bases and the J gene end by 4 bases; junction bases not matched to a gene: 13. CDR3 sequence (DNA): TGCGCCAGCAGCTCCCGACAGGGCGGTGGAAGATACGAGCAGTACTTC. Amino acid sequence: CASSSRQGGGRYEQYF.

This clonotype was observed at least ten times. The V and J genes are TRBV10-3 and TRBJ1-1; D is unresolved. The CDR3 sequence is 16 residues long. The V end was cut by 3 bases, the J end by 4 bases, with 18 bases between. Germline CDR1 and CDR2: ENHRY and SYGVKD. In nucleotides, the CDR3 is TGTGCCATCAGTGATCCCATCGCCCCCGGAGGCACTGAAGCTTTCTTT. This codes for CAISDPIAPGGTEAFF.

This clonotype was counted at least ten times. This sequence joins TRBV7-9 and TRBJ1-4, with TRBD1 as a possible D gene (6 bases). The ends were cut back, 4 bases at V and 5 bases at J, with 14 bases in the middle. Germline CDR1 reads SEHNR; CDR2 reads FQNEAQ (reference sequence). The CDR3 contains 15 residues. CDR3 in DNA: TGTGCCAGCAGCTCCTGGACAGCCCGAAATGAAAAACTGTTTTTT. Residues: CASSSWTARNEKLFF.

The chain carries TRBV19 and TRBJ2-2; 11 nucleotides agree with TRBD2. Looked up from germline, CDR1 is LNHDA and CDR2 is SQIVND (reference sequence). V shed 6 bases, J shed 3 bases, and the junction held 6 bases outside the gene matches. The CDR3 contains 16 residues. The CDR3 DNA reads as TGTGCCAGTAGCTCACTAGCGGGAGTAGACACCGGGGAGCTGTTTTTT. This encodes CASSSLAGVDTGELFF.

This clonotype was detected many times. The rearrangement uses TRBV5-5 and TRBJ2-7, with D possibly being TRBD1 (5 bases). The germline V gene encodes CDR1 SGHKS and CDR2 YYEKEE (reference sequence). The length of the CDR3 is 14 residues. V was pared by 0 bases and J by 0 bases, with 7 bases between. The CDR3 loop is CASSLVQGSYEQYF. The CDR3, as DNA: TGTGCCAGCAGCTTGGTTCAGGGCTCCTACGAGCAGTACTTC.

Many counts were recorded for this clonotype. The chain carries TRBV29-1 and TRBJ2-2, with 8 bases identical to TRBD1. J was trimmed by 4 bases and V by 4 bases; bases with no gene match: 2. This CDR3 is 13 amino acids long. Germline CDR1 reads SQVTM; CDR2 reads ANQGSEA. The CDR3 sequence is CSVGQGTTGELFF. The CDR3 DNA sequence: TGCAGCGTTGGACAGGGGACCACCGGGGAGCTGTTTTTT.

In this sample, this clonotype turned up many times. V usage is TRBV2 and J usage is TRBJ2-4; 8 bases fit TRBD1. Germline V gene data show CDR1 as SNHLY and CDR2 as FYNNEI. Trimming removed 1 base from V and 3 bases from J; junction bases left unmatched: 11. The CDR3 runs 18 residues. CDR3: CASSEEDGRGLSKNIQYF. The CDR3 DNA reads as TGTGCCAGCAGTGAAGAGGACGGCAGGGGGCTTAGCAAAAACATTCAGTACTTC.

V usage is TRBV7-8 and J usage is TRBJ1-1; D is uncertain. Trimming pared 2 bases from V and 0 bases from J, leaving 7 bases between. Per the germline V gene, CDR1 is SGHVS and CDR2 is FQNEAQ. The CDR3 is 14 residues long. Here the CDR3 reads CASSLYEMNTEAFF. The CDR3 coding sequence is TGTGCCAGCAGCTTATACGAGATGAACACTGAAGCTTTCTTT. Together with reference TRBV7-8 and TRBJ1-1, the CDR3 gives the full variable domain: GAGVSQSPRYKVAKRGQDVALRCDPISGHVSLFWYQQALGQGPEFLTYFQNEAQLDKSGLPSDRFFAERPEGSVSTLKIQRTQQEDSAVYLCASSLYEMNTEAFFGQGTRLTVV.

This clonotype was counted many times. The J gene is TRBJ1-1, the V gene TRBV5-1, with no clear D. Germline assignment: CDR1 SGHRS and CDR2 YFSETQ. Trimming removed 4 bases from V and 3 bases from J, with 19 bases in between. This CDR3 is built from 16 residues. The CDR3 bases are TGCGCCAGCAGCACGGACCTCGGCGGGTATGACACTGAAGCTTTCTTT. Translated: CASSTDLGGYDTEAFF.

This clonotype was seen a handful of times. This chain uses TRBV24-1 with TRBJ2-1; 9 nucleotides line up with TRBD1. Germline assignment: CDR1 KGHDR and CDR2 SFDVKD. J lost 7 bases, V lost 6 bases, and 3 bases had no gene match. The CDR3 sequence is 13 residues long. CDR3 coding DNA: TGTGCCACCAGTACACAGGGGGCGAATGAGCAGTTCTTC. This translates into CATSTQGANEQFF.

This clonotype was counted ten times or more. The chain links TRBV3-1 to TRBJ2-3, with 7 bases fitting TRBD2. Germline V gives CDR1 LGHDT, CDR2 YNNKEL (reference sequence). The CDR3 totals 16 residues. With 4 bases clipped from V and 0 bases from J, the junction kept 7 bases outside the gene matches. The CDR3: CASSPLGAGSTDTQYF. CDR3 bases: TGTGCCAGCAGCCCCCTGGGAGCGGGAAGCACAGATACGCAGTATTTT.

This clonotype was counted ten times or more. This sequence joins TRBV12-3 or TRBV12-4 and TRBJ2-1; 10 bases line up with TRBD2. Trimming removed 5 bases from V and 4 bases from J; junction bases left unmatched: 17. The CDR3 has 19 amino acids. This chain's CDR3 is CASSHSAMVGLARYNEQFF. The CDR3 DNA reads as TGTGCCAGCAGTCACTCCGCGATGGTGGGACTAGCGAGGTACAATGAGCAGTTCTTC.

This clonotype came up a few times. The chain links TRBV7-9 to TRBJ1-6; D is undetermined. Between the trimmed V and J ends, which lost 5 bases and 8 bases, there was a span of 13 bases. The germline gives CDR1 SEHNR, CDR2 FQNEAQ (reference sequence). This CDR3 has 14 residues. In DNA form, the CDR3 reads TGTGCCAGCAGCCGTGGGGAGGCGGATTCACCCCTCCACTTT. Translation gives CASSRGEADSPLHF.

There are many counts of this clonotype. The chain employs TRBV7-8 and TRBJ2-1, with 7 bases matching TRBD2. V dropped 3 bases and J dropped 4; count of bases not matched to a gene: 0. The V gene's germline CDR1 is SGHVS and CDR2 FQNEAQ. The CDR3 runs to 13 residues. Here the CDR3 DNA reads TGTGCCAGCAGCTTCGGGGGGTACAATGAGCAGTTCTTC. This sequence encodes CASSFGGYNEQFF.

In its sample, this clonotype was seen a few times. The V and J genes are TRBV11-2 and TRBJ2-3, with 12 positions matching TRBD2. Germline V lookup: CDR1 SGHAT, CDR2 FQNNGV. The CDR3 is made up of 16 amino acids. V shed 6 bases, J shed 3 bases, and the junction held 7 bases outside the gene matches. The DNA of the CDR3 is TGTGCCAGCAGAACGACTAGCGGGGGTGGAACAGATACGCAGTATTTT. Residues: CASRTTSGGGTDTQYF.

This clonotype was recorded at least ten times. The chain joins TRBV10-2 to TRBJ1-1, with unresolved D. There are 15 residues in the CDR3. V dropped 3 bases and J dropped 1 base, with 12 bases sitting between them. Germline CDR1 WSHSY, CDR2 SAAADI. The CDR3 DNA is TGCGCCAGCAGTGAAGGAAACCTTCAGAACACTGAAGCTTTCTTT. Amino acids: CASSEGNLQNTEAFF.